Here is one T cell receptor (beta chain) with its context. Its target is not known. Data came from immunoSEQ multiplex PCR; TCRdb stores just in-frame clones and leaves some out. Altogether 150,000 to 180,000 clones are present, about 86% being singletons, with the ten largest covering about 1.9%. This entry belongs to a study of cytomegalovirus exposure and HLA in healthy donors. Study-level background: In a later analysis, it was reported that the approximately 110 validation repertoires had been produced on the same platform as the 500 to 750 repertoires belonging to the first cohort.

Study-level points and caveats: Both high specificity and high sensitivity reportedly marked the classifier's diagnosis of cytomegalovirus status. Most TCR sequences were seen very rarely across donors, but some public TCRs occurred in many. In a later analysis, first-cohort TCR clusters were found to tend to co-occur in the 120 or so validation repertoires.

The CDR3 loop spans 15 amino acids. Germline loops: CDR1 SGHRS, CDR2 YFSETQ. Trimming at V came to 0 bases and at J to 3 bases, leaving 6 bases not matched to a gene. The chain uses TRBV5-1 and TRBJ2-7, with 7 bases lining up with TRBD1. The TCR sequence derives from a human donor in good health. The sample comprised PBMCs. CDR3 residues: CASSLEGQNFYEQYF. As DNA, the CDR3 is TGCGCCAGCAGCTTGGAGGGACAGAACTTCTACGAGCAGTACTTC.